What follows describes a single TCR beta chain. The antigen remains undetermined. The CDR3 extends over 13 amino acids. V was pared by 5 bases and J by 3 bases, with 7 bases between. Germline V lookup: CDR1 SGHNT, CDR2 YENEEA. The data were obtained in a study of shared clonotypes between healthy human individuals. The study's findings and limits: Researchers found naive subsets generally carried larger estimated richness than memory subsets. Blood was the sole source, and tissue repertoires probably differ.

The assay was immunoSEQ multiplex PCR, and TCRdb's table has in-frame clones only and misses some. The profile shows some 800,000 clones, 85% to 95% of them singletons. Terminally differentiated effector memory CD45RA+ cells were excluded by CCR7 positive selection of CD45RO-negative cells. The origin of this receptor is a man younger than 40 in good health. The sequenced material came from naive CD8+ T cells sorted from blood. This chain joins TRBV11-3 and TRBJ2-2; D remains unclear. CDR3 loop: CASSPYYTGELFF. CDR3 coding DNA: TGTGCCAGCAGCCCATATTACACCGGGGAGCTGTTTTTT.